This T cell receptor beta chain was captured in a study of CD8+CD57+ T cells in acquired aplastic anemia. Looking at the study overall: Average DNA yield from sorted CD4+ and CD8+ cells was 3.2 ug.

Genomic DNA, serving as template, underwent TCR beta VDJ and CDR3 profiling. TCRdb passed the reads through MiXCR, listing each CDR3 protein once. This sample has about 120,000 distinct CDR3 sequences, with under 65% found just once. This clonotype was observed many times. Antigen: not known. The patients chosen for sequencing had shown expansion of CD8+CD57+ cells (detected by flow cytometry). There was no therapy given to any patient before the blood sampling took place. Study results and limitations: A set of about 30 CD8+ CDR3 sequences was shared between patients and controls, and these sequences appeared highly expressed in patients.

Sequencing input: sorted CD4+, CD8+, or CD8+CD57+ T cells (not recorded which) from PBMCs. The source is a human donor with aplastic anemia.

As DNA, the CDR3 is TGCGCCAGCAGCCAGCCAGGGCGAGAGACCCAGTACTTC. Protein sequence: CASSQPGRETQYF. V usage is TRBV4-1 and J usage is TRBJ2-5; weak D call: TRBD1 (5 bases). The CDR3 covers 13 residues. The germline V and J ends were trimmed by 3 bases and 4 bases, with 9 bases remaining between them. CDR1 is MGHRA and CDR2 is YSYEKL in the germline V gene.